The T cell receptor beta chain described here comes from a study of T cell responses to AZD1222 COVID-19 vaccine. In regard to this clone: Antigen unknown.

TCRdb's table, derived via immunoSEQ multiplex PCR, lists solely in-frame clones and lacks some. The table has 180,000 or so clones, about 90% seen once. V lost 4 bases and J lost 5, with 16 bases in between. This CDR3 spans 14 amino acids. Germline assignment: CDR1 SGHDT and CDR2 YYEEEE. General observations from the study: Unmutated variant regions are reportedly targeted by nearly half of spike-specific TCRs. Vaccine-related CD4 TCRs covered spike, predominating at 160-218 and 743-854.

The sequence was obtained from an adult who received the AZD1222 COVID-19 vaccine. The sample here was peripheral blood, taken 28 days after the second AZD1222 dose. The V and J genes are TRBV5-6 and TRBJ2-7; weak D call: TRBD2 (6 bases). CDR3 nucleotide sequence: TGTGCCAGCAGCGGCGGCCAGGAGGGTAACGAGCAGTACTTC. This gives the protein CASSGGQEGNEQYF.